Following are 11 T cell receptor beta chains from one sample sequenced in a study of OX40 agonist ivuxolimab in advanced cancers. Method: immunoSEQ multiplex PCR; TCRdb's copy keeps in-frame clones and lacks some. The sample records tens of thousands of clones, about 87% being singletons. This specimen was CD4+ or CD8+ T cells sorted from blood, taken in a trial of the OX40 agonist ivuxolimab. These TCRs come from an adult with an advanced solid tumor such as melanoma, head and neck, liver or kidney cancer.

The chain links TRBV6-6 to TRBJ1-2; no reliable D call. The CDR3 is 14 residues long. Trimming stripped 4 bases from V and 7 bases from J, with 16 bases between. CDR1 and CDR2 from the germline V gene are MNHNY and SVGAGI (reference sequence). The CDR3 DNA reads TGTGCCAGCAGTTCTCCCCGGGCCAAGGGTGGCTACACCTTC. Translation gives CASSSPRAKGGYTF.

The chain uses TRBV14 and TRBJ2-5; 11 nucleotides line up with TRBD1. The germline V gene has CDR1 SGHDN and CDR2 FVKESK. The CDR3 spans 15 residues. V shed 4 bases and J 8 bases; nucleotides not matched to a gene: 9. In DNA, the CDR3 is TGTGCCAGCAGCCCATGGACAGGGGGCGCAAGCACCCAGTACTTC. Protein product: CASSPWTGGASTQYF.

The rearrangement uses TRBV9 and TRBJ2-3, with 9 bases matching TRBD2. Unmatched junction bases numbered 5, after V lost 0 bases and J lost 3 bases. The CDR3 runs 16 residues. Germline lookup yields CDR1 SGDLS and CDR2 YYNGEE. CDR3 residues: CASSVGLAGPTDTQYF. The CDR3 DNA sequence: TGTGCCAGCAGCGTAGGGCTAGCGGGGCCGACAGATACGCAGTATTTT.

This clone was counted only a few times. The gene calls are TRBV15 and TRBJ2-7; 7 bases agree with TRBD1. The V gene end was trimmed by 0 bases and the J gene end by 3 bases; junction bases not matched to a gene: 2. Germline CDR1 is LNHNV and CDR2 is YYDKDF (reference sequence). The CDR3 contains 14 residues. CDR3 loop: CATSRDRGSYEQYF. CDR3 DNA: TGTGCCACCAGCAGAGACAGGGGGAGCTACGAGCAGTACTTC.

The chain is built from TRBV21-1 and TRBJ1-1; the listed D gene, TRBD1, was not tested against the DNA. TRBV21-1 is listed as a pseudogene. This CDR3 comprises 14 residues. CDR3 residues: CASSKVQGATEAFF. CDR3 DNA sequence: TGTGCCAGCAGCAAAGTACAGGGGGCGACTGAAGCTTTCTTT.

The chain employs TRBV7-9 and TRBJ2-5; no clear D. The DNA end lines up better with TRBJ2-7; the J call may be wrong. The CDR3 has 12 residues. From germline, CDR1 is SEHNR and CDR2 FQNEAQ (reference sequence). DNA for the CDR3: TGTGCCAGCAGCATCAATGCCTACGAGCAGTACTTC. Translated, it gives CASSINAYEQYF.

This chain links TRBV19 with TRBJ2-7; 10 bases agree with TRBD2. In germline, CDR1 is LNHDA, CDR2 SQIVND (reference sequence). V lost 7 bases, J lost 0 bases, and 3 bases stayed unmatched. This CDR3 region has 14 residues. In nucleotides, the CDR3 is TGTGCCAGTAAACGGACTAGCGGCTCCTACGAGCAGTACTTC. This gives the protein CASKRTSGSYEQYF.

The genes are TRBV5-4 and TRBJ2-5, with TRBD1 matching 7 bases. Looked up from germline, CDR1 is SGHNT and CDR2 is YYREEE (reference sequence). This CDR3 comprises 16 residues. V gave up 6 bases and J gave up 2 bases; unmatched junction bases: 13. The CDR3 is CASTNSLQGRQETQYF. The CDR3, as DNA: TGTGCCAGCACCAACTCCCTACAGGGGCGGCAAGAGACCCAGTACTTC.

V is TRBV2 and J is TRBJ1-3, with D unclear. The ends were cut back, 4 bases at V and 3 bases at J, with 16 bases in the middle. The CDR3 contains 16 residues. Germline CDR1 SNHLY, CDR2 FYNNEI. The CDR3 bases are TGTGCCAGCAGTGGGCGAGGGTCGGGTAGTGGAAACACCATATATTTT. As protein: CASSGRGSGSGNTIYF.

V is TRBV5-4 and J is TRBJ2-5; TRBD2 matches at 9 bases. The DNA end favors TRBJ2-7, so the J call may be wrong. The CDR3 length is 16 residues. Germline V gives CDR1 SGHNT, CDR2 YYREEE (reference sequence). CDR3 in amino acids: CASSPGRGGRVNEQYF. CDR3 nucleotide sequence: TGTGCCAGCAGCCCCGGTCGTGGCGGGAGGGTAAACGAGCAGTACTTC.

This clone was seen only once. The rearrangement joins TRBV5-4 to TRBJ2-1; 8 bases agree with TRBD2. Germline V gives CDR1 SGHNT, CDR2 YYREEE (reference sequence). With V trimmed by 1 base and J by 6 bases, 9 bases remained unmatched. The CDR3 consists of 16 residues. The DNA for the CDR3 is TGTGCCAGCAGCTTGTCCGGGGGGGCCGTGTTCAATGAGCAGTTCTTC. This encodes CASSLSGGAVFNEQFF.